This entry features one TCR beta chain sequence. Its cognate antigen is unknown. Amplification used 60 Vbeta primers and 13 Jbeta primers. Method: immunoSEQ multiplex PCR; TCRdb's copy keeps in-frame clones and lacks some. The sample carries 81,000 or so clones, roughly 75% recorded once. This record comes from a study of cytomegalovirus exposure and HLA in healthy donors. About the study: Earlier results showed 117 million unique TCR beta sequences derived from 150 million to 200 million T cells. Findings of the study overall: A prior analysis recorded that most TCR beta V segments were productive about 87% or about 30% of the time.

Healthy bone marrow donors supplied every sample. Though nominally healthy at sampling, donors likely had unrecorded immune exposures. The CDR3 is 15 amino acids. Germline loops: CDR1 SSHAT, CDR2 FNYEAQ (reference sequence). After removal of 5 bases from V and 9 bases from J, the junction contained 9 bases not matched to a gene. This receptor was taken from a man between 60 and 75 years old in good health and CMV-seronegative. The source material was PBMCs. V is TRBV7-7 and J is TRBJ2-5, with TRBD2 matching over 13 bases. For the CDR3, the DNA is TGTGCCAGCAGCCCGGGGACTAGCGGGGTCCCCGCCCAGTACTTC. Translated, it gives CASSPGTSGVPAQYF.